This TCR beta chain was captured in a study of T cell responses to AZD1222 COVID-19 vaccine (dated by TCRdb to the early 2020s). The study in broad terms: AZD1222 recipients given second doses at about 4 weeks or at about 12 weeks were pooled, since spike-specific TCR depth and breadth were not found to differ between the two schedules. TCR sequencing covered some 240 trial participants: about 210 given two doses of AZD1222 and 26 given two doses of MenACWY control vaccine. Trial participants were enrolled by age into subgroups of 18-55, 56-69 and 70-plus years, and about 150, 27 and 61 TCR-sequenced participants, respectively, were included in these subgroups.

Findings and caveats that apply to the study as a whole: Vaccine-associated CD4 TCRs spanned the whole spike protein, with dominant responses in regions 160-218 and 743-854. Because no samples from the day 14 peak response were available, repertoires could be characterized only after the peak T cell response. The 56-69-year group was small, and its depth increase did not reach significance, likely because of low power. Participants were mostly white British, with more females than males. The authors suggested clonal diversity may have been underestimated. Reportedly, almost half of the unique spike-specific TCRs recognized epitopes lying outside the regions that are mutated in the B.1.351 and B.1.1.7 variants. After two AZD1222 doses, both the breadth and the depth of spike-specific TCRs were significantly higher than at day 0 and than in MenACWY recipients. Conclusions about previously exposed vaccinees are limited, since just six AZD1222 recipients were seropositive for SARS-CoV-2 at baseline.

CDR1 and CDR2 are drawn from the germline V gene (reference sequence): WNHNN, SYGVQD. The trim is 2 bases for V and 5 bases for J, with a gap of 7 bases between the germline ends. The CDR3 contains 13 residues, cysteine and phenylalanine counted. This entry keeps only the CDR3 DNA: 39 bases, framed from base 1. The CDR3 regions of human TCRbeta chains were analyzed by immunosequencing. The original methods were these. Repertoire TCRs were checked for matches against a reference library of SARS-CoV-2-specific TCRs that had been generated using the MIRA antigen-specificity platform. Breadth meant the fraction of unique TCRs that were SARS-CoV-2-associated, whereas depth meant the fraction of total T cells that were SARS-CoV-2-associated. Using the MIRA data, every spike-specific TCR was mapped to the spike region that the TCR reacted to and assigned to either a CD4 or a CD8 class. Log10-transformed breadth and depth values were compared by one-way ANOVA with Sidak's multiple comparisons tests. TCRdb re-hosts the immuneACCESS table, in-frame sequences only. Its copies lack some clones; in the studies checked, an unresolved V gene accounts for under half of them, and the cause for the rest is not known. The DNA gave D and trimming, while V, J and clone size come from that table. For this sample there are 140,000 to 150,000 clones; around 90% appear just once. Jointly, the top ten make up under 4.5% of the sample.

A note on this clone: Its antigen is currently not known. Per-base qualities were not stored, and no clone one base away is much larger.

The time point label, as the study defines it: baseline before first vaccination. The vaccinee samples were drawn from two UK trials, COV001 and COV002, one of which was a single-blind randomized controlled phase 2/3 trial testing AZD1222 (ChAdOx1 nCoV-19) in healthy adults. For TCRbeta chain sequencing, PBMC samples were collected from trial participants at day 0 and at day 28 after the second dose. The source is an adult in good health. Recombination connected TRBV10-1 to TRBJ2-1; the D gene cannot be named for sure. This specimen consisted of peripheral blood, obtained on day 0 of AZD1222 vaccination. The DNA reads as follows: TGCGCCAGCAGTGAGCACCAGGACAATGAGCAGTTCTTC. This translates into CASSEHQDNEQFF.